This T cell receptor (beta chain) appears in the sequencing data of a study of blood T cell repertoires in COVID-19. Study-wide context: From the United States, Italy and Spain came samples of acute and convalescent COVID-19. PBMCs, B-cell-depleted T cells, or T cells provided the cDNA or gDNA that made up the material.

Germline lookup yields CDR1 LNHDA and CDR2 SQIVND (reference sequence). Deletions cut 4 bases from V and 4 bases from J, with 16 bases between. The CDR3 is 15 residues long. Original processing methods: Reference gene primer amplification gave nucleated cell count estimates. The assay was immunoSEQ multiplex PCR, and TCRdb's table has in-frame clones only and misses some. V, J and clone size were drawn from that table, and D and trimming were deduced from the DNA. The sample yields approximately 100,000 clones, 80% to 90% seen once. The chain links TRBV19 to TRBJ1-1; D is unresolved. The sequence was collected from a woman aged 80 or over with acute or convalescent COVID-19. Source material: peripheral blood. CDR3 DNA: TGTGCCAGTAGTACCCGGAAGAGGGTCCCCACTGAAGCTTTCTTT. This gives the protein CASSTRKRVPTEAFF.